These 7 T cell receptor beta chains came from one sample sequenced in a study of CD8 T cells in ankylosing spondylitis. Regarding the study as a whole: Apparently characteristic of ankylosing spondylitis blood was a TCR beta motif (about eight highly homologous variants).

From the 5' RACE reads, TCRdb called clonotypes with MiXCR, one entry per CDR3 protein. The sample includes a few hundred thousand distinct CDR3 sequences, over 9.5% of them seen just once. Which antigens these TCRs recognize remains unknown. Source material: blood, either unsorted or a sorted T cell fraction (not recorded which). These receptor sequences come from a male donor with ankylosing spondylitis.

This clonotype was recorded a few times. This chain joins TRBV5-1 and TRBJ1-3; D not certain. The V gene's germline CDR1 is SGHRS and CDR2 YFSETQ. V lost 0 bases and J 0 bases, leaving 7 bases between the germline ends. The CDR3 loop spans 15 amino acids. The CDR3 sequence: CASSLGASSGNTIYF. The DNA of the CDR3 is TGCGCCAGCAGCTTGGGGGCCAGCTCTGGAAACACCATATATTTT.

This clonotype was seen a handful of times. In DNA, the CDR3 is TGCGCCAGCGGCTCGCCTAGCGGGAGGGCGACAGATACGCAGTATTTT. It codes for CASGSPSGRATDTQYF. The rearrangement links TRBV5-1 to TRBJ2-3; 12 nucleotides align to TRBD2. The V segment lost 7 bases and the J segment 3 bases; nucleotides outside the gene matches: 9. The CDR3 extends over 16 amino acids. Germline V gene lookup returns CDR1 SGHRS and CDR2 YFSETQ.

This clonotype has a handful of counts. This chain joins TRBV6-5 and TRBJ2-1, with D unresolved. Germline V gives CDR1 MNHEY, CDR2 SVGAGI. This CDR3 spans 14 amino acids. Trimming took off 0 bases at V and 9 bases at J, with 12 bases between the two ends. The CDR3 loop reads CASSYSIGFGEQFF. In DNA, the CDR3 is TGTGCCAGCAGTTACTCGATCGGGTTCGGTGAGCAGTTCTTC.

Ten or more counts support this clonotype. This chain joins TRBV2 and TRBJ1-1, with D unresolved. V shed 3 bases and J shed 5 bases, with 13 bases lying between them. Germline values: CDR1 SNHLY, CDR2 FYNNEI. The CDR3 extends over 14 amino acids. CDR3 sequence (DNA): TGTGCCAGCAGTGAGGACCGGTGGGGAACTGAAGCTTTCTTT. It translates to CASSEDRWGTEAFF.

This clonotype showed up just a few times. The V call is TRBV12-3 or TRBV12-4, the J call TRBJ2-1; either TRBD1 or TRBD2 may supply D (5 bases each). Trimming removed 2 bases at V and 8 bases at J, with 16 bases between. The CDR3 sequence is 15 residues long. Here the CDR3 reads CASSLWSGRMDEQFF. The DNA of the CDR3 is TGTGCCAGCAGTTTATGGTCGGGGCGAATGGATGAGCAGTTCTTC.

This clonotype was seen a few times. The V gene is TRBV12-3 or TRBV12-4, the J gene TRBJ2-5; D is possibly TRBD1 (6 bases). The germline V and J ends were trimmed by 6 bases and 5 bases, with 22 bases remaining between them. This CDR3 comprises 16 residues. This CDR3 is CASSIGWTKRGETQYF. Here the CDR3 DNA reads TGTGCCAGCAGCATAGGTTGGACCAAAAGGGGGGAGACCCAGTACTTC.

The sample holds a few counts of this clonotype. The chain couples TRBV7-8 to TRBJ2-1, with 10 bases fitting TRBD2. Germline V gives CDR1 SGHVS, CDR2 FQNEAQ. After removal of 4 bases from V and 3 bases from J, the junction contained 3 bases not matched to a gene. This CDR3 contains 15 residues. The CDR3 coding sequence is TGTGCCAGCAGCTCTAGCGGGAGTTTCTACAATGAGCAGTTCTTC. Translating gives CASSSSGSFYNEQFF.